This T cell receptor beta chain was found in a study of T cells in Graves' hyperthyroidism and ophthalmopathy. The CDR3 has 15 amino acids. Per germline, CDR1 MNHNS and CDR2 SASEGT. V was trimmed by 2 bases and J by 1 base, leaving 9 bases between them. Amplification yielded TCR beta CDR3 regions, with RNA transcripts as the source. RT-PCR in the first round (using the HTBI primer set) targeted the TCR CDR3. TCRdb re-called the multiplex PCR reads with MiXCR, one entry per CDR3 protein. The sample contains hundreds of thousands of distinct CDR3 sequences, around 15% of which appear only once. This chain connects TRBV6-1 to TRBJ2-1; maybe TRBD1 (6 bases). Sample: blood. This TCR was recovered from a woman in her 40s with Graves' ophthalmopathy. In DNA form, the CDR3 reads TGTGCCAGCAGTGAATCGCAGGGGTCCTACAATGAGCAGTTCTTC. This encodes CASSESQGSYNEQFF.